Included here is one T cell receptor beta chain sequence, with context. The CDR3 is 19 amino acids. V trimming: 4 bases; J trimming: 1 base; junction bases outside the gene matches: 15. Germline V CDR1 and CDR2: LGHNA, YNFKEQ. Cyclophosphamide on days +3 and +4 followed busulfan-fludarabine conditioning and a marrow graft. The assay was immunoSEQ multiplex PCR, and TCRdb's table has in-frame clones only and misses some. The sample has about 11,000 clones, more than 80% seen once. The data are from a study of T cells after posttransplantation cyclophosphamide. The sample consisted of PBMCs, taken after allogeneic stem cell transplant with posttransplant cyclophosphamide. V and J are TRBV4-2 and TRBJ2-5; 10 bases agree with TRBD2. The sequence was collected from a female patient in her fifties or sixties who received an allogeneic stem cell transplant from a related donor, was CMV-positive, and had no GVHD. Some T cells may trace back to the graft donor. CDR3 amino acids: CASSPQGSSSGGFQETQYF. The CDR3 DNA reads TGTGCCAGCAGCCCCCAAGGATCGTCTAGCGGGGGATTCCAAGAGACCCAGTACTTC.